This TCR beta chain was found in a study of T-cell memory formation after mild COVID-19. The V gene end was trimmed by 3 bases and the J gene end by 1 base; junction bases not matched to a gene: 2. The V gene's germline CDR1 is LGHNA and CDR2 YSLEER. CDR3 length: 15 amino acids. Note on this clonotype: The target antigen is unknown.

Regarding the study as a whole: Clones contracting across day 15 to 85 had a balanced CD4/CD8 profile; later expanding clones leaned CD4+. The main location of contracting CD4+ clones was CM and EM, and that of contracting CD8+ clones was EMRA.

With constant-segment primers, 5'RACE yielded cDNA libraries of TCR alpha and TCR beta that carried sample barcodes and UMIs. TCRdb recomputed calls from the 5' RACE reads with MiXCR, one row per CDR3 protein. This repertoire shows some 300,000 distinct CDR3 sequences, 20% to 25% found once; its top ten account for 21%. The chain employs TRBV4-3 and TRBJ2-3; 9 bases are shared with TRBD2. The TCR originated in a man younger than 35 who had mild COVID-19 (a few samples of this study predate the infection). Cell type and time point are not known. The sequencing sample was made of PBMCs or a T cell subset sorted from them (not recorded which). CDR3 amino acids: CASSHQRGGTDTQYF. CDR3 nucleotides: TGCGCCAGCAGCCACCAGCGGGGGGGCACAGATACGCAGTATTTT.